The source of this T cell receptor (beta chain) is a study of blood T cells in healthy people across ages. Isolating PBMCs gave at least 6.5 million of these cells per sample. The use of a sample-barcoded 5' primer and a J-beta primer mix characterized a second PCR of 7 to 11 cycles. Per-sample output comprised a minimum of 2.5 million paired-end reads containing CDR3. TCRdb passed the 5' RACE reads through MiXCR, listing each CDR3 protein once. The sample comprises 1,300,000 or so distinct CDR3 sequences, 59% of which are singletons, and 6.5% to 8% rests with the top ten. The study's findings and limits: Donor CMV status was unknown, possibly confounding expanded clonotype changes. Aged donors had fewer naive CD4+ cells and lower diversity than long-lived donors.

Of note for this clonotype: What it recognizes is unknown.

The source material was blood. The TCR sequence derives from a man aged 18 to 35 in good health.

This chain's CDR3 is CASTPLANTDTQYF. Here the CDR3 DNA reads TGTGCCAGCACCCCACTAGCCAACACAGATACGCAGTATTTT. The chain recombines TRBV3-1 with TRBJ2-3, with D maybe TRBD2 (6 bases). The CDR3 extends over 14 amino acids. In germline, CDR1 is LGHDT, CDR2 YNNKEL (reference sequence). V was cut by 7 bases and J by 2 bases, with 13 bases left in between.